These 25 T cell receptor beta chains originate from one sample sequenced in a study of T-cell reconstitution after alpha-beta-depleted transplantation in children. Unique molecular identifiers were incorporated when the TCRbeta library was constructed. A single record per CDR3 protein comes from TCRdb applying MiXCR to the PCR reads. The profile shows around 270,000 distinct CDR3 sequences, around 7.1% of them singletons. The study, taken as a whole, reports: Counts and diversity of T cells one year after transplant came mostly from newly produced T cells.

No antigen is known for these receptors. The starting material was peripheral blood, obtained 360 days after TCRalphabeta/CD19-depleted stem cell transplant. These receptors were obtained from a female patient aged 2 to 10 who had a stem cell transplant for Fanconi anemia, so the T cells may come from the graft donor.

Ten or more counts support this clonotype. This chain connects TRBV10-3 to TRBJ2-3, with D perhaps TRBD1 (6 bases). The CDR3 is 15 residues long. Per the germline V gene, CDR1 is ENHRY and CDR2 is SYGVKD. Between the trimmed V and J ends, which lost 3 bases and 0 bases, there was a span of 10 bases. Here the CDR3 DNA reads TGTGCCATCAGTGAAAGGACAGCTAGCACAGATACGCAGTATTTT. The encoded protein is CAISERTASTDTQYF.

This clonotype was seen repeatedly, ten times or more. The rearrangement links TRBV12-3 or TRBV12-4 to TRBJ2-5; 7 bases match TRBD1. The V gene end was trimmed by 5 bases and the J gene end by 5 bases; junction bases not matched to a gene: 8. This CDR3 region has 14 residues. As DNA, the CDR3 is TGTGCCAGCAGTCCGGACAGGATCGGGGAGACCCAGTACTTC. Encoded protein: CASSPDRIGETQYF.

This clonotype showed up many times. The V call is TRBV5-5, the J call TRBJ1-1, with TRBD1 matching over 10 bases. After removal of 4 bases from V and 5 bases from J, the junction contained 8 bases not matched to a gene. Germline V lookup: CDR1 SGHKS, CDR2 YYEKEE (reference sequence). The CDR3 runs to 15 residues. The CDR3 nucleotides read TGTGCCAGCAGCCTTGCCGGGACAGGGGTGACTGAAGCTTTCTTT. It is translated as CASSLAGTGVTEAFF.

This chain uses TRBV6-1 with TRBJ2-7; 9 bases are shared with TRBD1. Trimming at V came to 3 bases and at J to 3 bases, leaving 6 bases not matched to a gene. This CDR3 has 15 amino acids. Per germline, CDR1 MNHNS and CDR2 SASEGT. CDR3 residues: CASSDTGTGNYEQYF. CDR3 in DNA: TGTGCCAGCAGTGATACCGGGACAGGGAACTACGAGCAGTACTTC.

This clonotype has only a few counts. The chain uses TRBV4-2 and TRBJ1-2; 7 bases line up with TRBD1. Germline CDR1 and CDR2: LGHNA and YNFKEQ. This CDR3 region has 14 residues. J was trimmed by 8 bases and V by 5 bases; bases with no gene match: 11. CDR3 amino acids: CASSAPEGTEGYTF. CDR3 in DNA: TGTGCCAGCAGCGCCCCGGAGGGGACAGAGGGCTACACCTTC.

This clonotype was seen a handful of times. The chain uses TRBV7-2 and TRBJ2-1, with 7 bases identical to TRBD1. This CDR3 contains 14 residues. Trimming removed 8 bases from V and 3 bases from J; junction bases left unmatched: 7. Per germline, CDR1 SGHTA and CDR2 FQGNSA. The CDR3 DNA follows: TGTGCCAGCCGCGAACGGGACAGCTACAATGAGCAGTTCTTC. Amino acids: CASRERDSYNEQFF.

With regard to this clonotype: A much larger clone is a single base away; this may be a read error. The V gene is TRBV3-1, the J gene TRBJ2-7; 10 nucleotides line up with TRBD2. The CDR3 runs to 16 residues. CDR1 is LGHDT and CDR2 is YNNKEL in the germline V gene (reference sequence). The CDR3 sequence is CASSQALAGVSYEQCF. In DNA, the CDR3 is TGTGCCAGCAGCCAAGCTCTAGCGGGGGTATCCTACGAGCAGTGCTTC.

This clonotype was observed many times. The CDR3 here is CASRPKREHFLETQYF. In DNA form, the CDR3 reads TGTGCCAGCAGACCCAAGCGGGAACACTTTTTAGAGACCCAGTACTTC. The rearrangement links TRBV28 to TRBJ2-5; 7 bases map to TRBD2. Unmatched junction bases numbered 14, after V lost 6 bases and J lost 4 bases. The CDR3 is 16 residues long. The germline gives CDR1 MDHEN, CDR2 SYDVKM. Together with reference TRBV28 and TRBJ2-5, the CDR3 gives the full variable domain: DVKVTQSSRYLVKRTGEKVFLECVQDMDHENMFWYRQDPGLGLRLIYFSYDVKMKEKGDIPEGYSVSREKKERFSLILESASTNQTSMYLCASRPKREHFLETQYFGPGTRLLVL.

This clonotype was seen repeatedly, ten times or more. The V gene is TRBV6-5, the J gene TRBJ1-4, with a tentative D call TRBD1 (5 bases). The germline CDR1 and CDR2 sequences are MNHEY and SVGAGI. Deletions cut 2 bases from V and 0 bases from J, with 7 bases between. The CDR3 runs to 15 residues. The CDR3 is CASSYLRATNEKLFF. The CDR3 coding sequence is TGTGCCAGCAGTTACCTCAGGGCAACTAATGAAAAACTGTTTTTT.

This clonotype was counted between two and nine times. The chain has TRBV6-5 and TRBJ1-2; possible D gene TRBD1, 6 bases. Germline CDR1 reads MNHEY; CDR2 reads SVGAGI. The CDR3 length is 13 residues. The germline V and J ends were trimmed by 2 bases and 6 bases, with 10 bases remaining between them. The CDR3 is CASSYLDRHGYTF. CDR3 in DNA: TGTGCCAGCAGTTACCTCGACAGGCATGGCTACACCTTC.

Many counts were recorded for this clonotype. The V gene is TRBV10-3, the J gene TRBJ2-2; D call uncertain. CDR1 and CDR2 from the germline V gene are ENHRY and SYGVKD. The V gene lost 6 bases and the J gene lost 6 bases, with 14 bases spanning the gap. The CDR3 length is 14 residues. The CDR3 sequence is CAIRQSDQAGELFF. In DNA form, the CDR3 reads TGTGCCATCAGACAGAGTGATCAGGCCGGGGAGCTGTTTTTT.

The rearrangement joins TRBV3-1 to TRBJ2-3, with 8 bases fitting TRBD1. CDR3 size: 15 residues. The V gene's germline CDR1 is LGHDT and CDR2 YNNKEL (reference sequence). V was pared by 4 bases and J by 6 bases, with 9 bases of the junction left unmatched. The CDR3 nucleotides are TGTGCCAGCAGCCGGCCGGGACAGGTGGTGGATACGCAGTATTTT. Its translation: CASSRPGQVVDTQYF.

This clonotype appeared many times. CDR3 sequence reads: CASSSDGLAGTYNEQFF. The CDR3 DNA is TGTGCCAGCAGTTCCGACGGACTAGCGGGGACATACAATGAGCAGTTCTTC. V gene TRBV27 combines with J gene TRBJ2-1; 12 bases agree with TRBD2. The germline V gene has CDR1 MNHEY and CDR2 SMNVEV (reference sequence). The CDR3 runs 17 residues. V lost 4 bases, J lost 4 bases, and 8 bases stayed unmatched.

CDR3 sequence: CASSLEHGVNYGYTF. DNA of the CDR3: TGTGCCAGCAGCTTAGAGCACGGGGTTAACTATGGCTACACCTTC. The chain uses TRBV11-2 and TRBJ1-2, with D unclear. CDR3 size: 15 residues. Germline CDR1 and CDR2: SGHAT and FQNNGV. Trimming left V 0 bases short and J 1 base short, with 9 bases between.

At least ten counts were recorded for this clonotype. The chain is built from TRBV7-2 and TRBJ2-1; D remains unclear. CDR1 and CDR2 (germline): SGHTA, FQGNSA. V gave up 0 bases and J gave up 6 bases, with 3 bases separating them. The CDR3 runs 12 residues. In nucleotides, the CDR3 is TGTGCCAGCAGCTTAGCCATCAATGAGCAGTTCTTC. As protein: CASSLAINEQFF.

This clonotype was counted ten times or more. The chain couples TRBV5-1 to TRBJ1-3; D remains unclear. Germline CDR1 is SGHRS and CDR2 is YFSETQ. The CDR3 is 16 amino acids. V gave up 4 bases and J gave up 0 bases, with 14 bases separating them. This CDR3 reads CASSPTFSNSGNTIYF. Written as DNA, the CDR3 is TGCGCCAGCAGCCCGACCTTCAGCAACTCTGGAAACACCATATATTTT.

This clonotype has at least ten counts. The chain uses TRBV20-1 and TRBJ2-1, with a tentative D call TRBD1 (5 bases). V lost 1 base to trimming and J lost 0 bases, with 10 bases between them. The germline gives CDR1 DFQATT, CDR2 SNEGSKA (reference sequence). This CDR3 contains 15 residues. CDR3 bases: TGCAGTGCTAGAGTCCCAGGGCCCTCCTACAATGAGCAGTTCTTC. This codes for CSARVPGPSYNEQFF.

This clonotype was seen a few times. The chain links TRBV28 to TRBJ1-4; perhaps TRBD1 as D (5 bases). Germline V gives CDR1 MDHEN, CDR2 SYDVKM. The CDR3 covers 18 residues. V lost 7 bases and J lost 0, with 21 bases in between. This chain's CDR3 is CASTLTKLGRPTNEKLFF. CDR3 in DNA: TGTGCCAGCACCCTCACTAAGCTGGGACGGCCAACTAATGAAAAACTGTTTTTT.

This clonotype was seen ten or more times. The chain carries TRBV28 and TRBJ2-3; no clear D gene. The germline V and J ends were trimmed by 6 bases and 0 bases, with 10 bases remaining between them. The length of the CDR3 is 14 residues. Germline CDR1 MDHEN, CDR2 SYDVKM. CDR3 region: CASRQGTSTDTQYF. The CDR3 nucleotides read TGTGCCAGCAGACAAGGAACTAGCACAGATACGCAGTATTTT.

A word on this clonotype: A read error may explain this, as a much larger clone is one base away. The chain links TRBV10-3 to TRBJ1-5, with TRBD1 matching over 9 bases. The CDR3 is 16 residues long. CDR1 and CDR2 from the germline V gene are ENHRY and SYGVKD. The CDR3 sequence: CAISERGQGVGQHQHF. CDR3 nucleotides: TGTGCCATCAGTGAGAGGGGACAGGGTGTGGGTCAGCACCAGCATTTT.

This clonotype was seen ten or more times. The gene calls are TRBV6-5 and TRBJ2-1, with 8 nucleotides matching TRBD2. From germline, CDR1 is MNHEY and CDR2 SVGAGI. The CDR3 has 16 residues. V lost 0 bases and J lost 2; bases outside the gene matches: 3. This chain's CDR3 is CASSYSGGVPYNEQFF. The CDR3 bases are TGTGCCAGCAGTTACTCCGGGGGGGTGCCCTACAATGAGCAGTTCTTC.

A few counts support this clonotype. V usage is TRBV28 and J usage is TRBJ2-3; D is unresolved. The V gene lost 8 bases and the J gene lost 2 bases, with 8 bases spanning the gap. The V gene's germline CDR1 is MDHEN and CDR2 SYDVKM. CDR3 length equals 12 residues. The CDR3 spells CASETLTDTQYF. The CDR3 bases are TGTGCCAGCGAGACCCTCACAGATACGCAGTATTTT. Full variable domain (rest looked up from reference TRBV28 and TRBJ2-3): DVKVTQSSRYLVKRTGEKVFLECVQDMDHENMFWYRQDPGLGLRLIYFSYDVKMKEKGDIPEGYSVSREKKERFSLILESASTNQTSMYLCASETLTDTQYFGPGTRLTVL.

This clonotype was observed many times. The chain couples TRBV11-2 to TRBJ2-7; D is uncertain. Looked up from germline, CDR1 is SGHAT and CDR2 is FQNNGV. Trimming removed 5 bases at V and 2 bases at J, with 16 bases between. CDR3 length equals 15 residues. CDR3 amino acids: CASSQRFREAYEQYF. For the CDR3, the DNA is TGTGCCAGCAGCCAACGGTTTAGGGAAGCCTACGAGCAGTACTTC.

The sample holds many counts of this clonotype. This rearrangement joins TRBV24-1 to TRBJ2-5; tentatively, D is TRBD1 or TRBD2 (5 bases each). From germline, CDR1 is KGHDR and CDR2 SFDVKD. CDR3 length: 15 amino acids. Deletions cut 7 bases from V and 2 bases from J, with 16 bases between. CDR3 nucleotides: TGTGCCACCAGCCACATGGGACCCGCGCAAGAGACCCAGTACTTC. This sequence encodes CATSHMGPAQETQYF.

A few counts support this clonotype. Here the CDR3 reads CASSQVTGNEQFF. The CDR3 bases are TGTGCCAGCAGCCAAGTTACAGGGAATGAGCAGTTCTTC. This sequence joins TRBV14 and TRBJ2-1; TRBD1 might be the D (6 bases). Germline V gene data show CDR1 as SGHDN and CDR2 as FVKESK. CDR3 length equals 13 residues. With 1 base removed from V and 7 bases from J, the gap between germline ends came to 8 bases.